Described below is a single T cell receptor (beta chain) sequence and its context. As yet, its antigen is unknown. The data were obtained in a study of beta chain features in type 1 diabetes. Notes on the study in general: A moderate, significant TCRB CDR3 shortening appeared in type 1 diabetes across four CD4+ subsets. A pattern of fewer insertions and more deletions at VDJ junctions was seen in type 1 diabetes patients.

TCRB transcripts that were expressed got sequenced, as all of the isolated RNA had been reverse transcribed. Only in-frame clones appear in the TCRdb table, and some are missing; sequencing was by immunoSEQ multiplex PCR. The sample lists hundreds of thousands of clones; more than 13% were seen once. The CDR3 covers 14 residues. The V gene end was trimmed by 5 bases and the J gene end by 8 bases; junction bases not matched to a gene: 8. Germline V gene sequence: CDR1 SGHVS, CDR2 FQNEAQ. The chain joins TRBV7-8 to TRBJ1-4; 7 bases line up with TRBD1. Material for sequencing was naive CD4+ T cells from blood. This TCR was recovered from a man between 18 and 35 years old with type 1 diabetes. The CDR3 sequence: CASSPPTGLEKLFF. CDR3 DNA sequence: TGTGCCAGCAGCCCACCGACAGGGTTGGAAAAACTGTTTTTT.